The source of this T cell receptor (beta chain) is a study of T cells in Graves' hyperthyroidism and ophthalmopathy. Study-level results: Ophthalmopathy cases were set apart from stable hyperthyroidism by a 13 V-J model.

Inclusion characteristics of ophthalmopathy patients comprised a Clinical Activity Score of at least 3, a NOSPECS grade of at least 4, and duration under 3 months. Between the trimmed V and J ends, which lost 3 bases and 4 bases, there was a span of 10 bases. The CDR3 runs to 13 residues. CDR1 is MNHNS and CDR2 is SASEGT in the germline V gene. Amplified regions were TCR beta CDR3 sequences from RNA transcripts. HTBI primers were employed in a first-round RT-PCR of the TCR CDR3. TCRdb passed the multiplex PCR reads through MiXCR, listing each CDR3 protein once. The sample records about 520,000 distinct CDR3 sequences, around a quarter being singletons. This clonotype was detected ten times or more. Its specificity is unknown.

The receptor was isolated from a woman in her twenties or thirties with Graves' ophthalmopathy. V usage is TRBV6-1 and J usage is TRBJ2-7; D is possibly TRBD1 or TRBD2 (5 bases each). Sequencing input: blood. CDR3 sequence reads: CASSDSGGYEQYF. The CDR3 DNA is TGTGCCAGCAGTGACAGTGGGGGATACGAGCAGTACTTC.